This entry features one TCR beta chain sequence. The same CDR3 arises from other DNA sequences in this sample as well. The CDR3 totals 14 residues. After removal of 5 bases from V and 6 bases from J, the junction contained 8 bases not matched to a gene. From germline, CDR1 is SGHRS and CDR2 YFSETQ. The source of the sample is a study of shared clonotypes between healthy human individuals. Measured with immunoSEQ multiplex PCR; TCRdb has only the in-frame clones, and not every one. The table shows roughly 2,500,000 clones, with 80% to 95% occurring only once. The chain links TRBV5-1 to TRBJ1-2, with 9 positions matching TRBD1. The specimen sequenced was naive CD4+ T cells from PBMCs. Subset in this sample: CD45RA+ positively selected. This receptor was taken from a young man in good health. Some clones in this sample may be carry-over from other donors' samples. CDR3 region: CASSPGTGLDGYTF. The CDR3 nucleotides read TGCGCCAGCAGTCCCGGGACAGGGTTGGATGGCTACACCTTC.